Listed here are 23 T cell receptor beta chains from one sample, sequenced in a study of OX40 agonist ivuxolimab in advanced cancers. Clones were read by immunoSEQ multiplex PCR, and TCRdb kept only the in-frame ones, dropping some. This sample has 65,000 to 80,000 clones, with less than 90% found just once. The input for sequencing was CD4+ or CD8+ T cells sorted from blood, taken in a trial of the OX40 agonist ivuxolimab. These receptors were collected from an adult with an advanced solid tumor such as melanoma, head and neck, liver or kidney cancer.

The J gene is TRBJ2-7, the V gene TRBV6-1, with D maybe TRBD1 (6 bases). Trimming stripped 2 bases from V and 7 bases from J, with 12 bases between. CDR3 size: 13 residues. CDR1 is MNHNS, CDR2 SASEGT, per germline. DNA of the CDR3: TGTGCCAGCAGTGAACCCGGAAGGGGGGAGCAGTACTTC. Its translation is CASSEPGRGEQYF.

The rearrangement links TRBV7-2 to TRBJ1-1; D not certain. Germline V gene sequence: CDR1 SGHTA, CDR2 FQGNSA. The CDR3 length is 14 residues. Trimming removed 4 bases from V and 2 bases from J, with 11 bases in between. As DNA, the CDR3 is TGTGCCAGCAGCTCAGGTTTCGGAAACACTGAAGCTTTCTTT. Its translation: CASSSGFGNTEAFF.

This clone appeared once. J is TRBJ1-5 and V is TRBV2; D is uncertain. The germline V and J ends were trimmed by 6 bases and 4 bases, with 16 bases remaining between them. The CDR3 is 15 amino acids. The V gene's germline CDR1 is SNHLY and CDR2 FYNNEI. The CDR3 is CASSKTGSGNQPQHF. CDR3 DNA: TGTGCCAGCAGCAAAACCGGCAGCGGGAATCAGCCCCAGCATTTT. Together with reference TRBV2 and TRBJ1-5, the CDR3 gives the full variable domain: EPEVTQTPSHQVTQMGQEVILRCVPISNHLYFYWYRQILGQKVEFLVSFYNNEISEKSEIFDDQFSVERPDGSNFTLKIRSTKLEDSAMYFCASSKTGSGNQPQHFGDGTRLSIL.

The V call is TRBV6-5, the J call TRBJ2-5; unclear D gene. This CDR3 comprises 12 residues. CDR1 is MNHEY and CDR2 is SVGAGI in the germline V gene. Deletions cut 6 bases from V and 2 bases from J, with 7 bases between. CDR3 nucleotides: TGTGCCAGCAGCCGGTCGCAAGAGACCCAGTACTTC. Encoded protein: CASSRSQETQYF.

This clone was found a few times. This rearrangement joins TRBV7-9 to TRBJ2-5; the match to TRBD2 covers 15 bases. CDR3 length: 18 amino acids. Germline V gives CDR1 SEHNR, CDR2 FQNEAQ (reference sequence). Trimming removed 6 bases from V and 3 bases from J; junction bases left unmatched: 11. The CDR3 region has the DNA TGTGCCAGCAGAGGACTGGGACTAGCGGGGGGCCGCAAAGAGACCCAGTACTTC. Protein sequence: CASRGLGLAGGRKETQYF.

CDR3 bases: TGTGCCAGCAGCCAGTATGCCGGGACGACCACCGGGGAGCTGTTTTTT. It encodes CASSQYAGTTTGELFF. The rearrangement uses TRBV7-2 and TRBJ2-2; tentatively, D is TRBD1 or TRBD2 (5 bases each). The germline gives CDR1 SGHTA, CDR2 FQGNSA. This CDR3 is 16 amino acids long. Trimming removed 5 bases from V and 4 bases from J, with 17 bases in between.

J is TRBJ1-1 and V is TRBV27; tentative D call: TRBD1 (6 bases). Germline CDR1 and CDR2: MNHEY and SMNVEV (reference sequence). This CDR3 is built from 14 residues. V shed 3 bases and J shed 8 bases, with 16 bases lying between them. The CDR3 DNA reads TGTGCCAGCAGTTTTATTTTGGGGGGGACAGAAGCTTTCTTT. The encoded protein is CASSFILGGTEAFF.

The rearrangement uses TRBV4-1 and TRBJ1-2; 7 nucleotides agree with TRBD1. In germline, CDR1 is MGHRA, CDR2 YSYEKL. CDR3 length: 13 residues. The ends lost 1 base at V and 10 bases at J; junction bases unmatched: 6. The CDR3 DNA reads TGCGCCAGCAGCCAAGTATACAGGGGTCTCTACACCTTC. Translating it yields CASSQVYRGLYTF.

The gene calls are TRBV10-3 and TRBJ2-1, with TRBD2 matching 7 bases. Trimming at V came to 7 bases and at J to 7 bases, leaving 10 bases not matched to a gene. The CDR3 is 14 residues long. Germline V gene sequence: CDR1 ENHRY, CDR2 SYGVKD. For the CDR3, the DNA is TGTGCCATCAATCAAGCGGGGAGCCAGAATGAGCAGTTCTTC. This gives the protein CAINQAGSQNEQFF.

This clone has a handful of counts. CDR3 amino acids: CASRRDYEQYF. In DNA form, the CDR3 reads TGTGCCAGCCGCCGGGACTACGAGCAGTACTTC. The V call is TRBV7-3, the J call TRBJ2-7, with D perhaps matching TRBD2 (5 bases). Germline values: CDR1 SGHTA, CDR2 FQGTGA. The CDR3 loop spans 11 amino acids. V was clipped by 8 bases and J by 3 bases, with 8 bases between them.

This chain uses TRBV5-1 with TRBJ2-7, with a tentative D call TRBD1 (6 bases). Trimming shortened V by 1 base and J by 5 bases, and 10 bases separated the two germline ends. The CDR3 is 13 residues long. The germline V gene has CDR1 SGHRS and CDR2 YFSETQ. CDR3 nucleotide sequence: TGCGCCAGCAGCTTGTCACAGGGTAACGAGCAGTACTTC. As protein: CASSLSQGNEQYF.

This chain links TRBV18 with TRBJ2-7; D is ambiguous. The germline V gene has CDR1 KGHSH and CDR2 LQKENI. This CDR3 region has 13 residues. The V end lost 3 bases, the J end lost 8 bases, and 14 bases lay between the germline ends. The CDR3 coding sequence is TGTGCCAGCTCACCGGATGAGGCTCAGAAGCAGTACTTC. Amino acid sequence: CASSPDEAQKQYF.

The chain uses TRBV29-1 and TRBJ2-3; D is perhaps TRBD1 (5 bases). This CDR3 has 13 residues. The V end was cut by 5 bases, the J end by 5 bases, with 14 bases between. The germline V gene has CDR1 SQVTM and CDR2 ANQGSEA. CDR3 sequence reads: CSVRARQLDTQYF. The CDR3 DNA reads as TGCAGCGTTAGGGCAAGACAGTTAGATACGCAGTATTTT.

This sequence joins TRBV13 and TRBJ1-6; no definite D call. V was clipped by 1 base and J by 8 bases, with 3 bases between them. From germline, CDR1 is PRHDT and CDR2 FYEKMQ (reference sequence). The CDR3 is made up of 12 amino acids. Here the CDR3 reads CASSLVDSPLHF. DNA for the CDR3: TGTGCCAGCAGCTTAGTCGATTCACCCCTCCACTTT.

This chain links TRBV18 with TRBJ2-3; possibly TRBD1 for D (5 bases). The CDR3 totals 16 residues. CDR1 and CDR2 from the germline V gene are KGHSH and LQKENI. The V and J ends lost 2 bases and 0 bases respectively, with 12 bases between them. CDR3 amino acids: CASSPAGRISTDTQYF. The CDR3 DNA reads TGTGCCAGCTCACCAGCAGGGCGAATAAGCACAGATACGCAGTATTTT.

The chain carries TRBV7-9 and TRBJ2-7; D might be TRBD2 (5 bases). The CDR3 covers 14 residues. In germline, CDR1 is SEHNR, CDR2 FQNEAQ (reference sequence). V lost 5 bases and J 5 bases, leaving 16 bases between the germline ends. This CDR3 is CASSPRGLVHEQYF. The CDR3 DNA sequence: TGTGCCAGCAGCCCCCGGGGTCTTGTACACGAGCAGTACTTC.

The CDR3 is CASSLSGGRVGYTF. The CDR3 nucleotides are TGTGCCAGCAGTCTAAGCGGGGGGCGAGTTGGCTACACCTTC. The chain employs TRBV28 and TRBJ1-2, with D possibly TRBD1 on 6 matching bases. The CDR3 loop spans 14 amino acids. The germline gives CDR1 MDHEN, CDR2 SYDVKM. Between the trimmed V and J ends, which lost 5 bases and 7 bases, there was a span of 17 bases.

The chain combines TRBV28 with TRBJ2-7; TRBD1 aligns across 9 bases. Germline V CDR1 and CDR2: MDHEN, SYDVKM. The J segment lost 6 bases and the V segment lost 0 bases, leaving 6 bases of the junction unmatched. This CDR3 region has 15 residues. The CDR3 nucleotides are TGTGCCAGCAGTTTATGGACACAGGGGGCGGGCGAGCAGTACTTC. Residues: CASSLWTQGAGEQYF.

The chain is built from TRBV4-1 and TRBJ1-5; maybe TRBD1 (6 bases). The CDR3 runs 16 residues. V lost 4 bases and J 0 bases, leaving 13 bases between the germline ends. Germline V gene data show CDR1 as MGHRA and CDR2 as YSYEKL. This CDR3 is CASSRQDGSSNQPQHF. DNA of the CDR3: TGCGCCAGCAGCCGACAGGACGGTAGTAGCAATCAGCCCCAGCATTTT.

The chain employs TRBV4-2 and TRBJ2-3; D possibly corresponds to TRBD2 (7 bases). The CDR3 covers 16 residues. The germline V and J ends were trimmed by 3 bases and 4 bases, with 17 bases remaining between them. Germline CDR1 reads LGHNA; CDR2 reads YNFKEQ. The DNA of the CDR3 is TGTGCCAGCAGCCAGGGGGGCGGGAGCGGCTCAGATACGCAGTATTTT. It codes for CASSQGGGSGSDTQYF.

The J gene is TRBJ1-2, the V gene TRBV18; D is undetermined. V lost 3 bases and J lost 6, with 11 bases in between. Germline V CDR1 and CDR2: KGHSH, LQKENI. The CDR3 has 13 amino acids. The DNA for the CDR3 is TGTGCCAGCTCACCCACGACAAGCGATGGCTACACCTTC. Translated: CASSPTTSDGYTF.

The rearrangement joins TRBV27 to TRBJ2-7, with D tentatively TRBD2 (6 bases). CDR3 length: 13 amino acids. The ends were cut back, 5 bases at V and 6 bases at J, with 14 bases in the middle. In germline, CDR1 is MNHEY, CDR2 SMNVEV (reference sequence). This CDR3 reads CASSILLASEQYF. For the CDR3, the DNA is TGTGCCAGCAGTATTCTACTAGCCTCCGAGCAGTACTTC.

This chain links TRBV19 with TRBJ2-5, with 10 bases lining up with TRBD2. The CDR3 is 16 amino acids. The germline V gene has CDR1 LNHDA and CDR2 SQIVND (reference sequence). The ends lost 6 bases at V and 0 bases at J; junction bases unmatched: 7. CDR3 nucleotides: TGTGCCAGTAGCCCTTGGGGGACTAGCGACCAAGAGACCCAGTACTTC. It is translated as CASSPWGTSDQETQYF.